A single sample is the source of the 23 T cell receptor beta chains below, sequenced in a study of shared clonotypes between healthy human individuals. The repertoire was sequenced with immunoSEQ multiplex PCR; TCRdb's copy has only in-frame clones and lacks some. The data hold about a million clones, with 70% to 85% observed a single time. The sequenced material came from memory CD4+ T cells from PBMCs. The subset: CD45RA-negative fraction. All receptors come from a man aged 18 to 29 in good health. Some clones in this sample may be carry-over from other donors' samples.

V gene TRBV5-1 combines with J gene TRBJ2-3; perhaps TRBD2 as D (7 bases). The germline CDR1 and CDR2 sequences are SGHRS and YFSETQ. This CDR3 is built from 15 residues. V lost 2 bases to trimming and J lost 3 bases, with 13 bases between them. CDR3 sequence (DNA): TGCGCCAGCAGCTTCCTGGGAGGGGGGACAGATACGCAGTATTTT. Amino acids: CASSFLGGGTDTQYF.

About this clone: Other nucleotide sequences from this sample produce the same CDR3. The gene calls are TRBV2 and TRBJ2-6; unclear D gene. V lost 4 bases, J lost 1 base, and 5 bases lay in between. Germline V gives CDR1 SNHLY, CDR2 FYNNEI. This CDR3 region has 14 residues. CDR3: CASSGSSGANVLTF. In DNA form, the CDR3 reads TGTGCCAGCAGTGGGTCTTCTGGGGCCAACGTCCTGACTTTC.

This clone appeared a single time. The V gene is TRBV4-3, the J gene TRBJ2-7; D ambiguous. This CDR3 has 14 amino acids. The germline gives CDR1 LGHNA, CDR2 YSLEER. Trimming pared 1 base from V and 1 base from J, leaving 8 bases between. The chain's CDR3 is CASSQGAWSYEQYF. The CDR3 region has the DNA TGCGCCAGCAGCCAAGGTGCTTGGTCCTACGAGCAGTACTTC.

As concerns this clone: The same CDR3 is also encoded by other DNA sequences in this sample. The V gene is TRBV5-1, the J gene TRBJ1-1; 8 nucleotides match TRBD1. V lost 1 base and J lost 1; bases outside the gene matches: 3. This CDR3 has 15 amino acids. The germline gives CDR1 SGHRS, CDR2 YFSETQ. The CDR3 region is CASSLFTGGNTEAFF. For the CDR3, the DNA is TGCGCCAGCAGCTTGTTCACAGGGGGGAACACTGAAGCTTTCTTT.

The chain combines TRBV7-9 with TRBJ1-2, with D tentatively TRBD1 (5 bases). This CDR3 region has 15 residues. Per the germline V gene, CDR1 is SEHNR and CDR2 is FQNEAQ (reference sequence). The V and J ends lost 5 bases and 4 bases respectively, with 17 bases between them. The CDR3 bases are TGTGCCAGCAGCGCCCCCGTCGGGACCTTCTATGGCTACACCTTC. This codes for CASSAPVGTFYGYTF.

This clone has a count of ten or more. The chain uses TRBV4-1 and TRBJ1-2, with D uncertain. The CDR3 loop spans 15 amino acids. Trimming shortened V by 4 bases and J by 3 bases, and 15 bases separated the two germline ends. CDR1 and CDR2 (germline): MGHRA, YSYEKL. The CDR3 loop is CASSLTFGSDYGYTF. The CDR3 DNA reads as TGCGCCAGCAGCCTGACGTTTGGGTCTGACTATGGCTACACCTTC.

The V and J genes are TRBV14 and TRBJ2-7, with TRBD1 matching over 9 bases. Looked up from germline, CDR1 is SGHDN and CDR2 is FVKESK. The CDR3 has 14 amino acids. Trimming removed 5 bases from V and 2 bases from J; junction bases left unmatched: 4. This chain's CDR3 is CASSKDRGTYEQYF. The CDR3 coding sequence is TGTGCCAGCAGCAAGGACAGGGGAACCTACGAGCAGTACTTC.

This clone has just one count. The chain couples TRBV4-2 to TRBJ2-5; 10 nucleotides match TRBD2. This CDR3 region has 16 residues. V shed 0 bases, J shed 5 bases, and the junction held 6 bases outside the gene matches. Germline CDR1 is LGHNA and CDR2 is YNFKEQ. The CDR3, as DNA: TGTGCCAGCAGCCAAGACTTCTCTAGCGGGAGTGAGACCCAGTACTTC. Encoded protein: CASSQDFSSGSETQYF.

The rearrangement uses TRBV9 and TRBJ2-7; D unclear. Trimming stripped 0 bases from V and 6 bases from J, with 13 bases between. Germline CDR1 and CDR2: SGDLS and YYNGEE. The CDR3 runs 14 residues. The chain's CDR3 is CASSVATSWVEQYF. The CDR3 nucleotides read TGTGCCAGCAGCGTAGCAACCAGCTGGGTCGAGCAGTACTTC. Using reference TRBV9 and TRBJ2-7 for the parts outside the CDR3, the full variable domain is DSGVTQTPKHLITATGQRVTLRCSPRSGDLSVYWYQQSLDQGLQFLIQYYNGEERAKGNILERFSAQQFPDLHSELNLSSLELGDSALYFCASSVATSWVEQYFGPGTRLTVT.

The chain is built from TRBV29-1 and TRBJ2-7; D gene ambiguous. CDR1 is SQVTM and CDR2 is ANQGSEA in the germline V gene. This CDR3 is 10 amino acids long. The V end lost 4 bases, the J end lost 8 bases, and 9 bases lay between the germline ends. This CDR3 reads CSVAQEQQYF. The CDR3 DNA reads TGCAGCGTTGCTCAGGAGCAGCAGTACTTC.

The rearrangement joins TRBV30 to TRBJ1-5, with a tentative D call TRBD1 (6 bases). V dropped 2 bases and J dropped 2 bases, with 10 bases sitting between them. The CDR3 is 14 residues long. Germline CDR1 is GTSNPN and CDR2 is SVGIG (reference sequence). CDR3 sequence reads: CAWSRRGGNQPQHF. For the CDR3, the DNA is TGTGCCTGGAGTCGCAGGGGTGGCAATCAGCCCCAGCATTTT. The variable domain in full, with the rest retrieved from reference TRBV30 and TRBJ1-5, is SQTIHQWPATLVQPVGSPLSLECTVEGTSNPNLYWYRQAAGRGLQLLFYSVGIGQISSEVPQNLSASRPQDRQFILSSKKLLLSDSGFYLCAWSRRGGNQPQHFGDGTRLSIL.

To note about this clone: A clone one base away is much larger, so this may be a read error. The chain links TRBV2 to TRBJ2-5, with a possible D match to TRBD2 (6 bases). Germline lookup yields CDR1 SNHLY and CDR2 FYNNEI. This CDR3 contains 13 residues. CDR3 coding DNA: TGTGCCAGCGGAGGGACTGGTCAAGAGATCCAGTACTTC. This gives the protein CASGGTGQEIQYF.

The V gene is TRBV7-2, the J gene TRBJ2-1; 7 bases map to TRBD1. The CDR3 is made up of 15 amino acids. Germline-derived CDR1 and CDR2 are SGHTA and FQGNSA. V lost 0 bases and J lost 4; bases outside the gene matches: 3. The CDR3 DNA is TGTGCCAGCAGCTTAGCCGTGGGACAGTACAATGAGCAGTTCTTC. Its protein is CASSLAVGQYNEQFF.

The rearrangement uses TRBV4-1 and TRBJ2-7, with 10 bases that match TRBD2. The CDR3 has 15 amino acids. The V segment lost 4 bases and the J segment 8 bases; nucleotides outside the gene matches: 11. CDR1 and CDR2 (germline): MGHRA, YSYEKL. In DNA, the CDR3 is TGCGCCAGCAGCCTCGGACTAGCGGCGGGGGTGCAGCAGTACTTC. This encodes CASSLGLAAGVQQYF.

Regarding this clone: This sample includes further DNA sequences coding for the same CDR3. The CDR3 DNA reads TGTGCCAGCAGTTCGGGACAGGGTGGTGAAAAACTGTTTTTT. This translates into CASSSGQGGEKLFF. The chain uses TRBV28 and TRBJ1-4, with TRBD1 matching 9 bases. This CDR3 has 14 amino acids. Per germline, CDR1 MDHEN and CDR2 SYDVKM. The trim removed 4 bases at V and 7 bases at J, leaving 4 bases unmatched. The full variable domain, with the rest looked up from reference TRBV28 and TRBJ1-4, is DVKVTQSSRYLVKRTGEKVFLECVQDMDHENMFWYRQDPGLGLRLIYFSYDVKMKEKGDIPEGYSVSREKKERFSLILESASTNQTSMYLCASSSGQGGEKLFFGSGTQLSVL.

A remark on this clone: The same CDR3 also results from other DNA sequences found in this sample. CDR3 protein: CAWSVRPNQPQHF. The CDR3 bases are TGTGCCTGGAGTGTACGGCCGAATCAGCCCCAGCATTTT. The V and J genes are TRBV30 and TRBJ1-5, with D uncertain. CDR3 length equals 13 residues. V gave up 0 bases and J gave up 4 bases, with 7 bases separating them. CDR1 and CDR2 (germline): GTSNPN, SVGIG (reference sequence).

The CDR3 DNA is TGTGCCAGCAGGGGGCTCGGGCGTAATGAAAAACTGTTTTTT. This encodes CASRGLGRNEKLFF. V is TRBV6-1 and J is TRBJ1-4, with D perhaps matching TRBD1 (5 bases). Germline lookup yields CDR1 MNHNS and CDR2 SASEGT. The CDR3 contains 14 residues. V was trimmed by 6 bases and J by 4 bases, leaving 12 bases between them.

This clone was observed a few times. The chain joins TRBV28 to TRBJ1-1; possibly TRBD1 for D (5 bases). Germline V lookup: CDR1 MDHEN, CDR2 SYDVKM. The CDR3 totals 14 residues. The V and J ends lost 6 bases and 5 bases respectively, with 16 bases between them. CDR3 protein: CASRVQGSWTEAFF. The CDR3 DNA reads TGTGCCAGCAGAGTCCAGGGATCGTGGACTGAAGCTTTCTTT.

V usage is TRBV9 and J usage is TRBJ2-3, with D perhaps matching TRBD2 (5 bases). V lost 0 bases and J 6 bases, leaving 11 bases between the germline ends. Germline loops: CDR1 SGDLS, CDR2 YYNGEE. CDR3 size: 14 residues. CDR3 amino acids: CASSVEDREDTQYF. CDR3 bases: TGTGCCAGCAGCGTAGAGGATAGGGAGGATACGCAGTATTTT.

The rearrangement links TRBV28 to TRBJ2-1; TRBD1 or TRBD2 may be the D gene (5 bases each). Trimming took 6 bases from V and 7 from J, leaving 16 bases between them. Germline lookup yields CDR1 MDHEN and CDR2 SYDVKM. The CDR3 is made up of 14 amino acids. As DNA, the CDR3 is TGTGCCAGCAGCTCCGGGACCCTAATTAATGAGCAGTTCTTC. Its translation is CASSSGTLINEQFF.

The chain recombines TRBV7-3 with TRBJ2-5, with D possibly matching TRBD1 (5 bases). CDR3 length: 15 amino acids. The V gene's germline CDR1 is SGHTA and CDR2 FQGTGA. V was pared by 1 base and J by 5 bases, with 14 bases between. The CDR3 loop is CASSLRSGAWETQYF. In DNA, the CDR3 is TGTGCCAGCAGCTTAAGGTCTGGGGCTTGGGAGACCCAGTACTTC.

The V call is TRBV7-8, the J call TRBJ2-3, with TRBD1 identical over 8 bases. Germline CDR1 is SGHVS and CDR2 is FQNEAQ. CDR3 length: 15 residues. J gave up 5 bases and V 5 bases, and 9 bases lay outside the gene matches. The CDR3 region has the DNA TGTGCCAGCAGCCAGAGGACAGGGCCGGGAGATACGCAGTATTTT. Protein: CASSQRTGPGDTQYF.

This clone was observed a few times. V usage is TRBV28 and J usage is TRBJ2-5; the match to TRBD2 covers 12 bases. CDR3 size: 16 residues. Germline V gene sequence: CDR1 MDHEN, CDR2 SYDVKM. Unmatched junction bases numbered 3, after V lost 3 bases and J lost 1 base. CDR3 in amino acids: CASSFQGLAGQETQYF. The CDR3 bases are TGTGCCAGCAGTTTCCAGGGACTAGCGGGCCAAGAGACCCAGTACTTC.